This record concerns one T cell receptor (beta chain) sequence. Its antigen is unknown. Trimming left V 2 bases short and J 3 bases short, with 14 bases between. CDR1 LGHDT and CDR2 YNNKEL come from the germline V gene (reference sequence). The CDR3 consists of 16 residues. The data belong to a study of Ad26.COV2.S vaccination and SARS-CoV-2 variants. Broader study findings: Individuals receiving vaccine had higher spike-specific TCR breadth than placebo recipients did. Researchers reported similar non-spike TCR breadth in vaccine and placebo recipients. Post-vaccination spike-specific CD8+ and CD4+ T cell responses reportedly had substantial breadth.

Documented treatment: 19 received Ad26.COV2.S at low or high dose, single or two shots; several received placebo; per-sample allocation not given. The samples date from day 63 after the first vaccine or placebo injection. Only in-frame clones appear in the TCRdb table, and some are missing; sequencing was by immunoSEQ multiplex PCR. The sample holds 300,000 to 400,000 clones, 86% seen once. The specimen was peripheral blood, collected in a trial of Ad26.COV2.S vaccine versus placebo. The chain links TRBV3-1 (or the pseudogene TRBV3-2) to TRBJ1-5, with a possible D match to TRBD1 (5 bases). This sequence originates from a person aged 18 to 65 who received the Ad26.COV2.S COVID-19 vaccine or a placebo. CDR3 loop: CASSQSGIGNNQPQHF. CDR3 DNA: TGTGCCAGCAGCCAATCAGGGATTGGAAACAATCAGCCCCAGCATTTT.